The rows below give T cell receptor beta chains drawn from one sample of a study of early stage breast cancer tumors. Profiled with immunoSEQ multiplex PCR; TCRdb holds only in-frame clones, not every one. The sample holds just over 70,000 clones; approximately 79% are singletons and the top ten take more than 3%. Sequencing used blood. The receptors were gathered from a person between 60 and 69 years old with breast cancer. Both conserved end residues are part of each CDR3. D genes are given only for firm matches. Clone size is given for some rows only: seen once, a few or many times, or a class if the clone is expanded.

v_gene	abundance	d_gene	j_gene	CDR3nt	CDR3aa
TRBV7-5	NA	NA	TRBJ2-7	TGTGCCAGAAGCTCGCTAGCGGGGGCTCAACTAAGCTCCTACGAGCAGTACTTC	CARSSLAGAQLSSYEQYF
TRBV5-5	NA	NA	TRBJ2-2	TGTGCCAGCGCAATGGTGGGGGACTGGACCGGGGAGCTGTTTTTT	CASAMVGDWTGELFF
TRBV5-1	NA	NA	TRBJ1-2	TGCGCCAGCAGCCCGGGGTCCGAGAGTGGCTACACCTTC	CASSPGSESGYTF
TRBV6-5	NA	NA	TRBJ2-2	TGTGCCAGCATAGATGGGGACGGGGAGCTGTTTTTT	CASIDGDGELFF
TRBV5-1	NA	NA	TRBJ2-7	TGCGCCAGCAGCCAAAGGACAGATCAGCAGAGCGAGCAGTACTTC	CASSQRTDQQSEQYF
TRBV7-9	NA	NA	TRBJ2-6	TGTGCCAGCAGCTTACGGATCTCCTCTGGGGCCAACGTCCTGACTTTC	CASSLRISSGANVLTF
TRBV9	few	TRBD1	TRBJ1-6	TGTGCCAGCAGCTCCCGCGAGGGGGCTGGGTCACCCCTCCACTTT	CASSSREGAGSPLHF
TRBV9	NA	NA	TRBJ2-1	TGTGCCAGCGGCCTCTATTTAGGGGACGGCGAGCAGTTCTTC	CASGLYLGDGEQFF
TRBV28	NA	NA	TRBJ1-2	TGTGCCAGCAGTTTTAGAGGAGTGGGATACTATGGCTACACCTTC	CASSFRGVGYYGYTF
TRBV2	NA	NA	TRBJ1-1	TGTGCCAGCAGCGGGGAGAGCCATTCTGAAGCTTTCTTT	CASSGESHSEAFF
TRBV5-6	NA	NA	TRBJ1-2	TGTGCCAGCACCCCTATGGCGCGGATCTATGGCTACACCTTC	CASTPMARIYGYTF
TRBV7-9	NA	TRBD2	TRBJ2-5	TGTGCCAGCAGCTTACAAGCGGGGGAGGGGACCCAGTACTTC	CASSLQAGEGTQYF
TRBV7-2	NA	NA	TRBJ1-1	TGTGCCAGCAGCTTACGTGGAGGGCGGGCTTTCTTT	CASSLRGGRAFF
TRBV20-1	NA	NA	TRBJ2-3	TGCAGTGCGGCTCGGGATACGCAGTATTTT	CSAARDTQYF
TRBV19	NA	TRBD1	TRBJ1-2	TGTGCCAGTAGTACCCGGGACAGCTATGGCTACACCTTC	CASSTRDSYGYTF
TRBV4-1	NA	TRBD2	TRBJ2-7	TGCGCCAGCAGCCAAGGGGGGGGACTATCTTCCTACGAGCAGTACTTC	CASSQGGGLSSYEQYF
TRBV2	NA	NA	TRBJ2-5	TGTGCCAGCAGTGACAGGGTTGTGGAGACCCAGTACTTC	CASSDRVVETQYF
TRBV9	NA	NA	TRBJ1-2	TGTGCCAGCAGCCCCGGAGGGGGAACTGTGGGCTACACCTTC	CASSPGGGTVGYTF
TRBV9	NA	NA	TRBJ2-3	TGTGCCAGCAGCGTAGATGGCCCAGATACGCAGTATTTT	CASSVDGPDTQYF
TRBV13	NA	NA	TRBJ1-6	TGTGCCAGCAGCTTTGGGGAGGATAATTCACCCCTCCACTTT	CASSFGEDNSPLHF
TRBV6-5	NA	NA	TRBJ2-1	TGTGCCAGCAGTTACCCGGGACTCGATGAGCAGTTCTTC	CASSYPGLDEQFF
TRBV5-4	NA	NA	TRBJ2-1	TGTGCCAGCAGCTCTGGGAGAAACAGGGTTAACGAGCAGTTCTTC	CASSSGRNRVNEQFF
TRBV15	NA	TRBD1	TRBJ2-7	TGTGCCACCAGCGGACGACAGGGTCTGCTCGAGCAGTACTTC	CATSGRQGLLEQYF
TRBV4-1	NA	TRBD1	TRBJ1-2	TGCGCCAGCAGCCAAGGAGTTGACAGGGGGCGGTATGGCTACACCTTC	CASSQGVDRGRYGYTF
TRBV19	NA	NA	TRBJ2-7	TGTGCCAGTAGTGAGGACCGGGGTGGCTACGAGCAGTACTTC	CASSEDRGGYEQYF
TRBV18	NA	TRBD1	TRBJ1-4	TGTGCCAGCTCACCCACGACAGGGGGCTATGAAAAACTGTTTTTT	CASSPTTGGYEKLFF
TRBV7-2	few	NA	TRBJ1-1	TGTGCCAGCAGCTTCACAAAAGATCAAGCTTTCTTT	CASSFTKDQAFF
TRBV11-3	NA	TRBD1	TRBJ2-2	TGTGCCAGCAGCCCCCGGACAGGGTCCGGGGAGCTGTTTTTT	CASSPRTGSGELFF
TRBV9	once	NA	TRBJ1-3	TGTGCCAGCAGCGCCAGGGCTCGTTCTGGAAACACCATATATTTT	CASSARARSGNTIYF
TRBV6-6	NA	TRBD1	TRBJ2-7	TGTGCCAGCAGGACCTCAAGACAGGGAATGGGGTACGAGCAGTACTTC	CASRTSRQGMGYEQYF
TRBV5-4	few	NA	TRBJ1-2	TGTGCCAGCAGCTCACGGAATGGAGGCTACACCTTC	CASSSRNGGYTF
TRBV28	few	NA	TRBJ1-2	TGTGCCAGCAGTTTTGGCTACACCTTC	CASSFGYTF
TRBV7-9	NA	NA	TRBJ2-7	TGTGCCAGCAGCGAATCCGGCGTCGAGCAGTACTTC	CASSESGVEQYF
TRBV28	once	NA	TRBJ1-1	TGTGCCATCGGACCGCGGACAGCTGAAGCTTTCTTT	CAIGPRTAEAFF
TRBV9	NA	NA	TRBJ1-6	TGTGCCAGCAGCGTAGGGGGGGAATCACCCCTCCACTTT	CASSVGGESPLHF
TRBV30	NA	NA	TRBJ2-3	TGTGCCTGGAGTGTTAGAATTGGGATCACAGATACGCAGTATTTT	CAWSVRIGITDTQYF
TRBV19	NA	NA	TRBJ2-2	TGTGCCAGTAGTATTGGGGAATTCACCGGGGAGCTGTTTTTT	CASSIGEFTGELFF
TRBV18	NA	NA	TRBJ2-2	TGTGCCAGCTCACCGATTATTGGGACCGGGGAGCTGTTTTTT	CASSPIIGTGELFF
TRBV28	once	TRBD1	TRBJ2-5	TGTGCCAGCACTTTCGGACAGGGGAAGGAGACCCAGTACTTC	CASTFGQGKETQYF
TRBV7-9	NA	TRBD2	TRBJ2-5	TGTGCCAGCAGCTCCTCTAGCGGGGGGGAGACCCAGTACTTC	CASSSSSGGETQYF
TRBV19	few	NA	TRBJ2-4	TGTGCCAGTAGTATCGGTGGTCACTCTCAGTACTTC	CASSIGGHSQYF